Listed here is a single T cell receptor (beta chain). The antigen this receptor binds is unknown. Base qualities are missing; no much larger clone stands one base away. This entry comes from a study of cytomegalovirus exposure and HLA in healthy donors (dated by TCRdb to about 2017). Broadly, across the study: An earlier analysis of some 550 of the donors reported 250 to 350 Gb of sequence data and around 120 million unique TCR beta sequences from some 180 million T cells. Approximately 330 gigabases of sequencing data and around 80 million unique TCR sequences made up an early release that covered approximately 650 HLA-typed donors. Among the roughly 400 genotyped donors, about 85% belonged to the genetic ancestry cluster associated with self-reported Caucasian donors. The study was designed to test whether signatures of past pathogen exposure could be identified by cataloging public T cell receptors. The study profiled the T cell repertoires of 500 to 800 subjects by immunosequencing and related them to cytomegalovirus serostatus. In addition to the first cohort of 666 subjects, a separate validation cohort of around 110 different subjects was used. To predict cytomegalovirus infection status, the study combined high-throughput TCR immunosequencing, statistical association of individual TCRs with disease status, and machine learning. A later analysis re-analyzed previously published TCR beta repertoires from hundreds of donors and added high-resolution HLA genotyping to study TCR occurrence patterns. Rather than drawing on any new phenotypic data, the later analysis identified candidate immune exposures from TCR beta sequences and the way those sequences occurred across donors. In an earlier analysis of roughly 540 of the donors, high-throughput TCR beta sequencing was used to judge whether each TCR beta V gene segment behaved as functional or pseudogenic. Donor age, sex, ethnicity and CMV serostatus were collected together with the repertoire data. Genome-wide SNP genotypes for about 65% of the 666 donors were used in a later genetic analysis, which treated that subset as a discovery cohort. All discovery cohort repertoires had been generated using a single sequencing platform. Both class I and class II loci were covered by HLA typing, at four-digit resolution. The number of donors typed differed by locus, with about 620-630 for A, B, C, DRB1 and DQB1, more than 500 for DQA1, 600 to 610 for DPA1, and some 470 for DPB1. Roughly five DR-DQ haplotypes were handled as single units for association and clustering because linkage in the cohort was strong. Among some 400 genotyped donors of the cohort, an average of roughly 230,000 unique TCR beta nucleotide sequences was sequenced per donor, of which 15% to 20% were non-productive. Results the study describes overall, beyond this receptor: Sequencing depth was assumed to be roughly uniform across donors in the presence/absence analyses, though that assumption may not hold. A few of the identified cytomegalovirus-associated TCR beta chains were confirmed in vitro to be specific for cytomegalovirus antigens. According to a later genetic analysis, donors in an Asian-associated ancestry cluster had fewer N-insertions in productive TCRs than the approximately 650-donor mean. In a later analysis, 15,000 to 20,000 TCR beta sequences were associated with specific HLA alleles at a false discovery rate of 0.05. An earlier analysis of several hundred of the donors showed that most TCR beta V segments appeared in productive rearrangements either about 90% or about 30% of the time, which broadly matched IMGT annotations. In both the original and validation cohorts, the classifier was reported to diagnose cytomegalovirus status with high specificity and sensitivity. In a later analysis, most CMV-associated TCR beta chains were found to appear HLA-restricted, with HLA associations seemingly driven largely by CMV exposure. An association between a missense DCLRE1C variant and V-gene and J-gene trimming of TCR beta chains was found in a later genetic analysis and replicated in an independent cohort. Some IMGT-functional V segments, including TRBV6-2 and TRBV6-3, could not be told apart with the 87-base-pair reads, so those segments were excluded. Correlated functional status among segregating V segments might reflect linkage disequilibrium, but an unknown experimental factor could not be ruled out. According to the authors, the approach could potentially be generalized to other disease states and immunological phenotypes. In a later analysis, the rate of TCR association differed among HLA loci, with DRB1 alleles having the most associated TCRs and HLA-C alleles having the fewest. When HLA alleles, especially DR and DQ, strongly co-occurred, attributing TCR associations to individual alleles was difficult. Compared with equally common non-associated chains, HLA-associated TCR beta chains in a later analysis were more clonally expanded and had lower generation probabilities. While some public TCRs were present in many individuals, most TCR sequences turned up only very rarely across donors. According to a later analysis, parvovirus B19, influenza, CMV and Epstein-Barr virus appeared linked to several top co-occurrence clusters. CMV serostatus was the only immune exposure information available for the cohort. Because counts were too low, 15 or so rarely observed V segments, including chromosome 9 orphons, were excluded from the earlier analysis of around 640 of the donors. In this cohort, only TCR beta chains were sequenced, and detectable features were limited by the absence of alpha or paired-chain data. HLA typing was unavailable for some donors at each locus, so association tests used only the typed subset. A further reported finding was that TCR beta sequences accurately predicted the HLA-A and HLA-B alleles for most subjects in the first cohort. The study listed over 150 TCR beta chains as associated with cytomegalovirus. A group of highly shared sequence variants was considered likely to be a technical artifact of the sequencing pipeline.

The library was produced with the immunoSEQ multiplex PCR assay. The multiplex PCR relied on a mix of 60 forward primers for TCR Vbeta segments and 13 reverse primers for TCR Jbeta segments. Amplification of the CDR3 region of rearranged TCR beta genes was performed with a multiplex PCR assay on genomic DNA. On the Illumina HiSeq System, the amplified TCR beta libraries were sequenced as 87-base-pair reads. The original methods were these. A later analysis tallied 75 million to 85 million unique TCR beta chains across the 650 to 750 repertoires, and around 12 million of those chains were shared by two or more donors. To remove PCR and sequencing errors, raw reads were error-corrected and collapsed into unique sequences using a nearest-neighbor algorithm that merged closely related sequences. Alignment of CDR3 sequences to IMGT reference sequences was used to assign V, D and J gene segments. For a sequence to be retained, at least a six-nucleotide match to both a V gene segment and a J gene segment was required. A rearrangement was called productive if the CDR3 had no stop codons and remained in frame with V and J, and every other rearrangement was called non-productive. Following IMGT convention, CDR3 was defined as the stretch from the second conserved V-encoded cysteine to the conserved J-encoded phenylalanine. The earlier analysis of about 530 of the donors excluded any sequence lacking an unambiguous match to a single V gene segment. In an earlier analysis of approximately 610 of the donors, V segments were called functional above 56.7% productive rearrangements and were called segregating when the between-donor standard deviation exceeded 5%. A statistical classification framework was developed to diagnose cytomegalovirus status using the catalog of TCR beta chain sequences. V and J gene assignment, in a later analysis, came from comparing TCR nucleotide sequences with IMGT/GENE-DB human TR gene sequences. The TCRdist pipeline was used in a later analysis to assign CDR3 sequences and most-parsimonious VDJ recombination scenarios. In a later analysis, each TCR beta chain was defined by its CDR3 amino acid sequence together with its V-gene family, and reads without a unique V-gene family were excluded. To address suspected cross-contamination and a sequencing artifact, a later analysis removed several hundred highly shared, low-generation-probability nucleotide sequences. For each public chain, a later analysis derived a clonal expansion index from normalized ranks of inferred template counts within each repertoire. A later analysis computed generation probabilities with a VDJ recombination model fitted to out-of-frame rearrangements, and checked the results against IGoR. In a later analysis, TCR-TCR, TCR-HLA and TCR-CMV co-occurrence was scored with hypergeometric tests, and a repertoire-size bias correction was applied to TCR pairs. False discovery rates were estimated in a later analysis by permuting HLA or CMV assignments 20 times. A later analysis grouped co-occurring TCRs with DBSCAN, adding TCRdist sequence similarity when clustering within HLA-allele-positive subsets. Repertoires with fewer than 30,000 or more than 120,000 public chains, plus five repertoires with anomalous nucleotide sharing, were excluded from co-occurrence clustering. What TCRdb holds here is the immuneACCESS table cut down to in-frame rearrangements. Part of the clones is not present; checked against another copy, under half of the missing clones reflect an unresolved V gene, and the others are unexplained. V, J and clone size derive from that table, while D and trimming were established from the DNA sequence. This sample comprises 110,000 to 150,000 clones, over 75% of them detected only once. The ten largest make up approximately 2% of the sample.

For this chain, trimming is 6 bases at the V end and 3 bases at the J end, and the number of junction bases without a gene match is 4. For CDR1 and CDR2, the germline V gene lists MDHEN and SYDVKM. The CDR3 starts with the cysteine, ends with the phenylalanine, and has 15 residues. Of all the DNA, just the CDR3 is kept, 45 bases in frame from base 1. The cohort consisted of 650 to 700 healthy bone marrow donors. At the time of sampling, every cohort member was nominally healthy, though immune exposures that went unrecorded were likely present. The donor tested CMV seronegative and was one of the 352 seronegative cohort members. A peripheral blood sample was provided by each donor, and peripheral blood mononuclear cells were used for TCR beta sequencing. Genomic DNA was extracted from the blood cell samples with the Qiagen DNeasy Blood Extraction Kit.

The clonotype comes from a man aged 25-45 years in good health and CMV-seronegative. Sequenced: PBMCs. The chain is assembled from TRBV28 and TRBJ2-2, with 10 bases matching TRBD1. The nucleotide sequence is TGTGCCAGCAGCTGGGGGACAGGGGACACCGGGGAGCTGTTTTTT. Translated, it gives CASSWGTGDTGELFF.